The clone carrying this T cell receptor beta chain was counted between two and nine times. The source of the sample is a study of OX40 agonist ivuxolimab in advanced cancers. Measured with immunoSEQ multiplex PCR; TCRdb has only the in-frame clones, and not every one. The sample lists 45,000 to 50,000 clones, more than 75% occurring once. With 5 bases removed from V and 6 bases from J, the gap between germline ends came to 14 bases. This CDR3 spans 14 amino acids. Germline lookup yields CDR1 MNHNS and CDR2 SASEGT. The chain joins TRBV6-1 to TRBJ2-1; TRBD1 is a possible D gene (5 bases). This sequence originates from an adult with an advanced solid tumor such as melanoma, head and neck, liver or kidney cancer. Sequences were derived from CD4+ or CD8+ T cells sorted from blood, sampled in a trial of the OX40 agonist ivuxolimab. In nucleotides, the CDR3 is TGTGCCAGCAGTCCCCCTCCAGGGCCCAATGAGCAGTTCTTC. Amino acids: CASSPPPGPNEQFF.